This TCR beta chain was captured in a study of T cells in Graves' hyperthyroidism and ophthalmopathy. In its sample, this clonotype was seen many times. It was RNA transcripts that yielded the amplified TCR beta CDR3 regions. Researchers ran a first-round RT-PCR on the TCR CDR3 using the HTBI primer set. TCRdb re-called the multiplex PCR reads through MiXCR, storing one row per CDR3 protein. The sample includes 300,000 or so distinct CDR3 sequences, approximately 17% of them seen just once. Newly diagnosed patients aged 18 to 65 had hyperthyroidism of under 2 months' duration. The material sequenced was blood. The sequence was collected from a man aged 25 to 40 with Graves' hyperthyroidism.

CDR3 in amino acids: CASSMDREYEQYF. The CDR3 nucleotides are TGTGCCAGCAGCATGGACAGAGAGTACGAGCAGTACTTC. The chain recombines TRBV7-3 with TRBJ2-7, with D possibly being TRBD1 (6 bases). This CDR3 is 13 amino acids long. Trimming left V 5 bases short and J 4 bases short, with 12 bases between. CDR1 SGHTA and CDR2 FQGTGA come from the germline V gene.